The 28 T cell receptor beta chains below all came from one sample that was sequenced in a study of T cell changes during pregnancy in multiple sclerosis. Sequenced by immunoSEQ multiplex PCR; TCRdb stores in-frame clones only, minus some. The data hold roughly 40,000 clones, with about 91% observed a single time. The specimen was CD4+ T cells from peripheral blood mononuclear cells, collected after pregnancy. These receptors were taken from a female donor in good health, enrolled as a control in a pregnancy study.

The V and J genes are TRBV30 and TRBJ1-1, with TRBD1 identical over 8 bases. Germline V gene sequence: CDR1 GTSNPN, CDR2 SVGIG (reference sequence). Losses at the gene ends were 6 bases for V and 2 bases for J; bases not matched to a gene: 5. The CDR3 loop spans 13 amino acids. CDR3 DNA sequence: TGTGCCTGCAGGGGGCCGACTAACACTGAAGCTTTCTTT. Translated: CACRGPTNTEAFF.

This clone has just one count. The CDR3 bases are TGTGCCAGCTCACCGGGACAGGGGGCTAGCAATCAGCCCCAGCATTTT. It encodes CASSPGQGASNQPQHF. V and J are TRBV18 and TRBJ1-5; 12 nucleotides agree with TRBD1. Germline loops: CDR1 KGHSH, CDR2 LQKENI. The CDR3 loop spans 16 amino acids. V lost 3 bases and J lost 0; bases outside the gene matches: 0.

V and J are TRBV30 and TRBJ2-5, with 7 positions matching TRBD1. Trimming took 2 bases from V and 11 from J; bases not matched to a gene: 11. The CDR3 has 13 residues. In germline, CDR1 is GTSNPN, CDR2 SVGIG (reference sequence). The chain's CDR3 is CAWSLGDSREQYF. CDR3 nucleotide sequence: TGTGCCTGGAGTTTAGGGGACAGTCGAGAGCAGTACTTC.

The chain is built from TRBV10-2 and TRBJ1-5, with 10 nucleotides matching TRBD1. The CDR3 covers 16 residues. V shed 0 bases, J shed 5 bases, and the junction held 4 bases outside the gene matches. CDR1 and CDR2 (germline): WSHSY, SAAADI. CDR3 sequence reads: CASSESDRGNDQPQHF. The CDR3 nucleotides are TGCGCCAGCAGTGAGTCGGACAGGGGGAACGATCAGCCCCAGCATTTT.

The chain's CDR3 is CASLASGRRNEQFF. DNA for the CDR3: TGTGCCAGCTTGGCCAGCGGGAGACGGAATGAGCAGTTCTTC. The rearrangement uses TRBV18 and TRBJ2-1; the match to TRBD2 covers 8 bases. CDR3 length: 14 amino acids. Germline V gene lookup returns CDR1 KGHSH and CDR2 LQKENI. V gave up 7 bases and J gave up 7 bases; unmatched junction bases: 9.

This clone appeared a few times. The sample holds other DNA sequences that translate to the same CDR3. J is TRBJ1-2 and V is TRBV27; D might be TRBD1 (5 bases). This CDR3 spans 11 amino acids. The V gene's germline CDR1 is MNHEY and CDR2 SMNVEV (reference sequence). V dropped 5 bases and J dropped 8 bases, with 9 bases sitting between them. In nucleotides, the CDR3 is TGTGCCAGCAGTCTAGGGGTCGGCTACACCTTC. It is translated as CASSLGVGYTF.

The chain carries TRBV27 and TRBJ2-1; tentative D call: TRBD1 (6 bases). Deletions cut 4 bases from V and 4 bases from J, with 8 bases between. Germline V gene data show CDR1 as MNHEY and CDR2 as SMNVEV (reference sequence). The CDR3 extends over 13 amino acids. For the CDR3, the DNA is TGTGCCAGCAGTTCCGGGACATACAATGAGCAGTTCTTC. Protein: CASSSGTYNEQFF.

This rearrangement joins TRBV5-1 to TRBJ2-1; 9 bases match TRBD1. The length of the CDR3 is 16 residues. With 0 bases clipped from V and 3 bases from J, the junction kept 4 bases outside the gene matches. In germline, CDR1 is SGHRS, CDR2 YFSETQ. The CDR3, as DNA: TGCGCCAGCAGCTTGGTGGGACAGGGAAACTACAATGAGCAGTTCTTC. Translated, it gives CASSLVGQGNYNEQFF.

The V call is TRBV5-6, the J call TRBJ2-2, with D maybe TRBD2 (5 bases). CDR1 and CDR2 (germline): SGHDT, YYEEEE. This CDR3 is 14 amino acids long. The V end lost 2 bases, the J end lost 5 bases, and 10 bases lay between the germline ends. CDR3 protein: CASSFLWETGELFF. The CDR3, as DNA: TGTGCCAGCAGCTTCTTGTGGGAGACCGGGGAGCTGTTTTTT.

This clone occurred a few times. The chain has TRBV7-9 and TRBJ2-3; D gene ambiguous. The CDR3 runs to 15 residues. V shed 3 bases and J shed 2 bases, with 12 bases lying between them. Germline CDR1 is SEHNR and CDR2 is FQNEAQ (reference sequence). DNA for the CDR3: TGTGCCAGCAGCTTCGGGTTCATTTCCACAGATACGCAGTATTTT. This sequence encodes CASSFGFISTDTQYF.

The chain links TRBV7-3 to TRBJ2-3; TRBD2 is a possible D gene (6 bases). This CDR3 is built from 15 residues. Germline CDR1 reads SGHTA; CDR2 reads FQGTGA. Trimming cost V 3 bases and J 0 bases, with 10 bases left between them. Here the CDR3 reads CASSLGRLSTDTQYF. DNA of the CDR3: TGTGCCAGCAGCTTGGGGAGGCTAAGCACAGATACGCAGTATTTT.

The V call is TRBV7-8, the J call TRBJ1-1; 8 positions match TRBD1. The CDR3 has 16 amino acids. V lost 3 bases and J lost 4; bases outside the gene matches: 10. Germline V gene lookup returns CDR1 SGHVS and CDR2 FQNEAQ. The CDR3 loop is CASSFSGGAGSTEAFF. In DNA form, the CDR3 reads TGTGCCAGCAGCTTCTCAGGGGGCGCGGGCAGCACTGAAGCTTTCTTT.

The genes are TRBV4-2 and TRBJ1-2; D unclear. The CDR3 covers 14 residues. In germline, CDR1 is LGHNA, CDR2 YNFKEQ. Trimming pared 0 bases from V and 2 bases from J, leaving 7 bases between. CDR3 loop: CASSQDGLNYGYTF. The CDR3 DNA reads TGTGCCAGCAGCCAAGACGGTCTAAACTATGGCTACACCTTC.

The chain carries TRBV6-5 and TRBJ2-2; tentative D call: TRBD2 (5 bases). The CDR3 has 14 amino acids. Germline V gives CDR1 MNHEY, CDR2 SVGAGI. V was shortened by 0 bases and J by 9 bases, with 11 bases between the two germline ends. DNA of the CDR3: TGTGCCAGCAGTTACTCCGGTAGGAGGTGGGAGCTGTTTTTT. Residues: CASSYSGRRWELFF.

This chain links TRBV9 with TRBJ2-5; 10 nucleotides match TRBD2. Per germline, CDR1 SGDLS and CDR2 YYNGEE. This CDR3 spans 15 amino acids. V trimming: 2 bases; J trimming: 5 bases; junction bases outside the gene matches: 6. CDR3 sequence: CASSVLAGVAETQYF. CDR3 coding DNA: TGTGCCAGCAGCGTGCTAGCGGGGGTGGCGGAGACCCAGTACTTC.

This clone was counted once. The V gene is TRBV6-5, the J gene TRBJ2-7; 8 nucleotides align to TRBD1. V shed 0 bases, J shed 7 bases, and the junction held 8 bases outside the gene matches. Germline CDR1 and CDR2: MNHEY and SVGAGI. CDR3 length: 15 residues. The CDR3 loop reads CASSYSGQGVFEQYF. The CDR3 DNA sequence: TGTGCCAGCAGTTACTCTGGACAGGGTGTATTTGAGCAGTACTTC.

The CDR3, as DNA: TGTGCCAGCTCCATGGACAGGGACTCCTACGAGCAGTACTTC. Encoded protein: CASSMDRDSYEQYF. The chain joins TRBV7-2 to TRBJ2-7; 8 nucleotides agree with TRBD1. The CDR3 covers 14 residues. V lost 8 bases, J lost 0 bases, and 6 bases stayed unmatched. Per germline, CDR1 SGHTA and CDR2 FQGNSA.

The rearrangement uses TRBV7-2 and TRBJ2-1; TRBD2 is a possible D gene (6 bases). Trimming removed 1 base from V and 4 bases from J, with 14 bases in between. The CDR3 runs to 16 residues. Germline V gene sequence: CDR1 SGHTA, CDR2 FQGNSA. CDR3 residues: CASSLEAGLSYNEQFF. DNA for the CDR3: TGTGCCAGCAGCTTAGAAGCGGGCCTATCATACAATGAGCAGTTCTTC.

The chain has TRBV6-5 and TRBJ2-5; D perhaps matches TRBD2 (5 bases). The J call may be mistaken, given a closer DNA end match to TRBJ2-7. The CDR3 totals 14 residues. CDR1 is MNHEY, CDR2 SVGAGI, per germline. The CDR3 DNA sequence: TGTGCCAGCAGTACCACTAGTTCCTCCTACGAGCAGTACTTC. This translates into CASSTTSSSYEQYF.

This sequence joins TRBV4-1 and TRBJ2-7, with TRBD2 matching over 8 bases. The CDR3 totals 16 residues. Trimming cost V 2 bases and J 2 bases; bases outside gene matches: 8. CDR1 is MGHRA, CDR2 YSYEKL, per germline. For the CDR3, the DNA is TGCGCCAGCAGCCAATTTTCGACTAGCGCACCCTACGAGCAGTACTTC. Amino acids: CASSQFSTSAPYEQYF.

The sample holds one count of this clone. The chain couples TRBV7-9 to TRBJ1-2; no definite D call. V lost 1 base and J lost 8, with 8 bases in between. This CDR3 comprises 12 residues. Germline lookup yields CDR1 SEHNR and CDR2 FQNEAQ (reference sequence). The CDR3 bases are TGTGCCAGCAGCTTAGTAACAGCCGGCTACACCTTC. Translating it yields CASSLVTAGYTF.

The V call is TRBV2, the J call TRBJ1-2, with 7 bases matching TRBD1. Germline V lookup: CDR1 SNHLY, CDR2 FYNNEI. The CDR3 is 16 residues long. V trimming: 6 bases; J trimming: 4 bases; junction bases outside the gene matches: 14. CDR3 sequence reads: CASSPGGHSPFYGYTF. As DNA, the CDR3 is TGTGCCAGCAGCCCAGGGGGACACAGTCCCTTCTATGGCTACACCTTC.

CDR3 amino acids: CAWSEAIRGRAFF. Written as DNA, the CDR3 is TGTGCCTGGAGTGAAGCGATCAGGGGCAGAGCTTTCTTT. This rearrangement joins TRBV30 to TRBJ1-1, with D possibly being TRBD1 (6 bases). The germline CDR1 and CDR2 sequences are GTSNPN and SVGIG (reference sequence). Trimming shortened V by 1 base and J by 10 bases, and 16 bases separated the two germline ends. The CDR3 is 13 residues long.

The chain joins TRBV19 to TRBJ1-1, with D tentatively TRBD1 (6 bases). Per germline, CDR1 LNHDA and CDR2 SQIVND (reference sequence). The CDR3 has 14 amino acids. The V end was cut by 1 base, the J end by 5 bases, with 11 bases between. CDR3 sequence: CASSIVPGETEAFF. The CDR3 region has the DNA TGTGCCAGTAGTATAGTTCCAGGGGAGACTGAAGCTTTCTTT. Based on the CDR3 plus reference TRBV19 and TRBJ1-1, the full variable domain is DGGITQSPKYLFRKEGQNVTLSCEQNLNHDAMYWYRQDPGQGLRLIYYSQIVNDFQKGDIAEGYSVSREKKESFPLTVTSAQKNPTAFYLCASSIVPGETEAFFGQGTRLTVV.

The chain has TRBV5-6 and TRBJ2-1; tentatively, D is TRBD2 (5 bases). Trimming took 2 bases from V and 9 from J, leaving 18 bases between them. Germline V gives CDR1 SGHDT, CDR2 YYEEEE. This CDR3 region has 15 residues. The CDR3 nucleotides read TGTGCCAGCAGCTTAGCAATTCGGGGAAAAGGTGAGCAGTTCTTC. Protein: CASSLAIRGKGEQFF.

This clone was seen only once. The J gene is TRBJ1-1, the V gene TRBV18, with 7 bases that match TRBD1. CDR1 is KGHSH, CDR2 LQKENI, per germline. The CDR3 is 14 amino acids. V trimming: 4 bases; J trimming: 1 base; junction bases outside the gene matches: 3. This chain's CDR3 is CASSLGQTNTEAFF. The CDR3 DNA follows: TGTGCCAGCTCACTGGGACAGACGAACACTGAAGCTTTCTTT.

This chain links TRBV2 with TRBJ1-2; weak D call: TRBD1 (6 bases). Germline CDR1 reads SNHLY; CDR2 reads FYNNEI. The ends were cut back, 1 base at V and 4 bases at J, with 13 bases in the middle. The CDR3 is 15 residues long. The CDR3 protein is CASSEGTAILYGYTF. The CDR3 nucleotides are TGTGCCAGCAGTGAAGGGACAGCGATCCTCTATGGCTACACCTTC.

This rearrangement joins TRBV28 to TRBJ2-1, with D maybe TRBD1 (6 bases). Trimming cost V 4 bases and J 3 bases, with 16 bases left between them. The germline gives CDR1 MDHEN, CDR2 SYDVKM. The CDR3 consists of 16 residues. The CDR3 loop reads CASSSLGTRNYNEQFF. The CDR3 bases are TGTGCCAGCAGTTCCCTCGGGACACGAAACTACAATGAGCAGTTCTTC.